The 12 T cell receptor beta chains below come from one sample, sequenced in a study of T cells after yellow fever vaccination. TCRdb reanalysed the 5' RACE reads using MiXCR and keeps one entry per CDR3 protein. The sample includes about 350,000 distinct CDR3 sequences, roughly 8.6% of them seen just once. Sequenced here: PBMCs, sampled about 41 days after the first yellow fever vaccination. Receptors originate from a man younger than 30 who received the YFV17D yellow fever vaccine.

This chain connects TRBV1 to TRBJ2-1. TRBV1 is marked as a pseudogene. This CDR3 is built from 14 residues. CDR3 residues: CTSSEDKSVHKHFF. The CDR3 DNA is TGTACCAGCAGTGAAGACAAAAGCGTGCATAAGCACTTCTTC.

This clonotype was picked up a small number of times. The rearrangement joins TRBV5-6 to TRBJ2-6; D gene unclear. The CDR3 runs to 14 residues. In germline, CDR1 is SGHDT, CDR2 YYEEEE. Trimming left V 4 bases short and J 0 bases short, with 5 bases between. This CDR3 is CASSQTSGANVLTF. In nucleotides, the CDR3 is TGTGCCAGCAGCCAGACCTCTGGGGCCAACGTCCTGACTTTC.

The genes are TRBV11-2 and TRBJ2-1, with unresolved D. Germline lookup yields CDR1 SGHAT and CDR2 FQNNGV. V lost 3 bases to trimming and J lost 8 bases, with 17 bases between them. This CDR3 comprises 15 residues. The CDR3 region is CASSFSRYSYDEQFF. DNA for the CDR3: TGTGCCAGCAGCTTTTCACGATATTCTTATGATGAGCAGTTCTTC.

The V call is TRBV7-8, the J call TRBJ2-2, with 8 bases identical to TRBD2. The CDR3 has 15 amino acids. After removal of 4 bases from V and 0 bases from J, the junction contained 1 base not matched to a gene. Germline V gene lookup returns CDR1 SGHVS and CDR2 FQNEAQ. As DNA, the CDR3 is TGTGCCAGCAGCTCCGGGGGGGCGAACACCGGGGAGCTGTTTTTT. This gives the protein CASSSGGANTGELFF. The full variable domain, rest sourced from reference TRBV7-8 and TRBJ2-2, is GAGVSQSPRYKVAKRGQDVALRCDPISGHVSLFWYQQALGQGPEFLTYFQNEAQLDKSGLPSDRFFAERPEGSVSTLKIQRTQQEDSAVYLCASSSGGANTGELFFGEGSRLTVL.

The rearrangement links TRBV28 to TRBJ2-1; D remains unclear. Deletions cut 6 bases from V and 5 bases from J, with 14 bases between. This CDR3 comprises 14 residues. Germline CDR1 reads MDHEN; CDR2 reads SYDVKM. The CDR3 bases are TGTGCCAGCAGCCCCCCCACGATGAACAATGAGCAGTTCTTC. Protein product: CASSPPTMNNEQFF.

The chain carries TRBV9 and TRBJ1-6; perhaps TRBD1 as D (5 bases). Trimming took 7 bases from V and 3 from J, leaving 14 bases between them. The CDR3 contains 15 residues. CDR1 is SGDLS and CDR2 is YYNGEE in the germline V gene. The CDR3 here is CASGGGRDYNSPLHF. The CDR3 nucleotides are TGTGCCAGCGGGGGGGGACGGGACTATAATTCACCCCTCCACTTT.

In nucleotides, the CDR3 is TGTGCCAGCAGTCCTCGGGTTTATAGCAATCAGCCCCAGCATTTT. This translates into CASSPRVYSNQPQHF. The chain is built from TRBV12-3 or TRBV12-4 and TRBJ1-5, with D unclear. V was pared by 5 bases and J by 0 bases, with 11 bases between. The CDR3 extends over 15 amino acids.

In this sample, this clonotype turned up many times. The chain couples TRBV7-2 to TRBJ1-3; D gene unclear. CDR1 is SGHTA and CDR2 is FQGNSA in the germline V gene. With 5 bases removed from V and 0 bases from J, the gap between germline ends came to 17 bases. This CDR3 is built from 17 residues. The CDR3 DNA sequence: TGTGCCAGCAGCCTCGGGCCGCAGGAGTCCTCTGGAAACACCATATATTTT. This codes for CASSLGPQESSGNTIYF.

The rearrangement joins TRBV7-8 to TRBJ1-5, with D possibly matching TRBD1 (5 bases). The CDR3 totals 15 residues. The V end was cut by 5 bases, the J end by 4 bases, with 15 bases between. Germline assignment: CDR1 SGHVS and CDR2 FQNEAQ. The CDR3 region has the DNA TGTGCCAGCAGCCTACGGGACGGGCCTAATCAGCCCCAGCATTTT. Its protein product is CASSLRDGPNQPQHF.

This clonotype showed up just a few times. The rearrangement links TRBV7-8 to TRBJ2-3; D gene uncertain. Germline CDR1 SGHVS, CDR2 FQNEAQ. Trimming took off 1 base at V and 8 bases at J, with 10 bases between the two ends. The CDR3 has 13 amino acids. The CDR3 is CASSLDPYSTQYF. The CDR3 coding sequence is TGTGCCAGCAGCTTAGATCCCTATTCTACGCAGTATTTT.

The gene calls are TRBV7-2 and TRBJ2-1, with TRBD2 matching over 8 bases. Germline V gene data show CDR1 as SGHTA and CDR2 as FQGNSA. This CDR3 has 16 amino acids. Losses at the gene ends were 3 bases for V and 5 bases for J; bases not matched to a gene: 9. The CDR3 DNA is TGTGCCAGCAGCTTCCGGGGGGGCCTTCCCCACAATGAGCAGTTCTTC. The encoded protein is CASSFRGGLPHNEQFF. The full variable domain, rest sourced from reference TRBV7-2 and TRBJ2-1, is GAGVSQSPSNKVTEKGKDVELRCDPISGHTALYWYRQSLGQGLEFLIYFQGNSAPDKSGLPSDRFSAERTGGSVSTLTIQRTQQEDSAVYLCASSFRGGLPHNEQFFGPGTRLTVL.

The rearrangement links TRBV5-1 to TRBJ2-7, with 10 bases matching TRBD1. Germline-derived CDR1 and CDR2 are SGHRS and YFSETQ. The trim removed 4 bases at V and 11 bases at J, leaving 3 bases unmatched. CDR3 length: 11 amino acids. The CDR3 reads CASSAGQGEYF. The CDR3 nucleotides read TGCGCCAGCAGCGCCGGACAGGGGGAGTACTTC.